This entry lists 8 T cell receptor beta chains sequenced from one sample in a study of blood T cell repertoires in COVID-19. Some clones are missing from TCRdb's copy, which holds only in-frame ones; the method was immunoSEQ multiplex PCR. The table lists about 480,000 clones, more than 85% of them singletons, with about 4.3% in the top ten. Sequencing was carried out using peripheral blood. The receptors shown here come from a woman younger than 45 with acute or convalescent COVID-19.

This clone was observed once. The V and J genes are TRBV7-3 and TRBJ2-1, with 7 bases matching TRBD1. This CDR3 contains 12 residues. CDR1 and CDR2 (germline): SGHTA, FQGTGA. Trimming removed 5 bases from V and 8 bases from J; junction bases left unmatched: 3. The CDR3 nucleotides are TGTGCCAGCAGCAAGGACAGGTATGAGCAGTTCTTC. The encoded protein is CASSKDRYEQFF.

A note on this clone: The same CDR3 also results from other DNA sequences found in this sample. The V gene is TRBV18, the J gene TRBJ1-5, with no clear D. Germline V gene data show CDR1 as KGHSH and CDR2 as LQKENI. The CDR3 length is 13 residues. Trimming shortened V by 2 bases and J by 7 bases, and 9 bases separated the two germline ends. Here the CDR3 reads CASSPGGGQPQHF. The CDR3 region has the DNA TGTGCCAGCTCACCAGGTGGAGGGCAGCCCCAGCATTTT. Full variable domain (remainder filled in from reference TRBV18 and TRBJ1-5): NAGVMQNPRHLVRRRGQEARLRCSPMKGHSHVYWYRQLPEEGLKFMVYLQKENIIDESGMPKERFSAEFPKEGPSILRIQQVVRGDSAAYFCASSPGGGQPQHFGDGTRLSIL.

V is TRBV18 and J is TRBJ1-3; D might be TRBD1 (6 bases). Germline V CDR1 and CDR2: KGHSH, LQKENI. This CDR3 comprises 17 residues. V was clipped by 2 bases and J by 2 bases, with 16 bases between them. The CDR3 reads CASSPRQVSSAGNTIYF. The CDR3 bases are TGTGCCAGCTCACCAAGACAGGTTTCCTCGGCTGGAAACACCATATATTTT.

This rearrangement joins TRBV6-5 to TRBJ2-5, with D perhaps matching TRBD2 (6 bases). In germline, CDR1 is MNHEY, CDR2 SVGAGI. The V end lost 2 bases, the J end lost 5 bases, and 9 bases lay between the germline ends. The CDR3 extends over 13 amino acids. CDR3 in DNA: TGTGCCAGCAGTTACCGTGGGAGGGAGACCCAGTACTTC. Protein: CASSYRGRETQYF.

Comment on this clone: Different DNA sequences within this sample yield the same CDR3. The chain uses TRBV11-2 and TRBJ2-7; TRBD1 agrees at 8 bases. The J segment lost 7 bases and the V segment lost 5 bases, leaving 10 bases of the junction unmatched. The CDR3 spans 14 residues. Germline CDR1 reads SGHAT; CDR2 reads FQNNGV. The DNA of the CDR3 is TGTGCCAGCAGCCTCGGACAGGGCCGATATGAGCAGTACTTC. This translates into CASSLGQGRYEQYF.

V gene TRBV30 combines with J gene TRBJ1-5; D possibly corresponds to TRBD1 (6 bases). The CDR3 is 18 amino acids. The V end lost 2 bases, the J end lost 0 bases, and 20 bases lay between the germline ends. Germline V gene lookup returns CDR1 GTSNPN and CDR2 SVGIG (reference sequence). The DNA of the CDR3 is TGTGCCTGGAGTTTATCCCGATTGGGGGCAGGTAGCAATCAGCCCCAGCATTTT. It codes for CAWSLSRLGAGSNQPQHF.

The table lists this clone with a few counts. The chain employs TRBV5-5 and TRBJ2-2; possibly TRBD2 for D (5 bases). CDR3 length equals 16 residues. Germline V lookup: CDR1 SGHKS, CDR2 YYEKEE (reference sequence). V shed 0 bases and J shed 2 bases, with 11 bases lying between them. CDR3 coding DNA: TGTGCCAGCAGCTTGGTGCCTAGCTCTAACACCGGGGAGCTGTTTTTT. Translation gives CASSLVPSSNTGELFF.

The chain joins TRBV7-6 to TRBJ1-6; TRBD1 matches 8 bases. V lost 1 base and J lost 8; bases outside the gene matches: 4. The CDR3 is made up of 15 amino acids. From germline, CDR1 is SGHVS and CDR2 FNYEAQ. The CDR3 DNA sequence: TGTGCCAGCAGCTTAGTCCCAGGGGGCGATTCACCCCTCCACTTT. Translated, it gives CASSLVPGGDSPLHF.